This paragraph covers one T cell receptor (beta chain) sequence. The CDR3 contains 14 residues. Germline-derived CDR1 and CDR2 are SGHRS and YFSETQ. The junction had 2 bases not matched to a gene; V was cut back by 0 bases and J by 4 bases. Authors' analysis steps: Reference gene primer amplification yielded estimated nucleated cell counts. Generated by immunoSEQ multiplex PCR, the TCRdb table keeps only in-frame clones and is missing some. The V and J calls and clone size were taken over from that table, and D and trimming were inferred from the DNA. The data contain a few hundred thousand clones, roughly 89% of them singletons. One Seattle source followed patients from active infection through their disease course. The data belong to a study of blood T cell repertoires in COVID-19. Study-wide context: The origin of the acute and convalescent COVID-19 samples was the United States, Italy and Spain. The cDNA or gDNA used as material had been derived from T cells, B-cell-depleted T cells, or PBMCs.

The chain links TRBV5-1 to TRBJ2-5; 8 bases are shared with TRBD1. The TCR originated in a woman between 25 and 40 years old with COVID-19, enrolled during active disease. Sequencing was done on a sample of peripheral blood. CDR3 coding DNA: TGCGCCAGCAGCTTGGGGCAGGGGGCAGAGACCCAGTACTTC. Translating it yields CASSLGQGAETQYF.